This T cell receptor beta chain was recovered during a study of shared clonotypes between healthy human individuals. Overall study findings and caveats: Clonotypes shared by all four sorted-subset donors had higher generation probabilities than non-shared clonotypes.

Germline V gene lookup returns CDR1 LNHDA and CDR2 SQIVND (reference sequence). V lost 2 bases and J lost 3, with 14 bases in between. CDR3 length: 15 amino acids. As regards this clone: Its antigen is not known.

Selected positively for CCR7 and CD45RO-negative, naive CD8 cells excluded terminally differentiated effector memory CD45RA+ cells. Sequencing used immunoSEQ multiplex PCR; TCRdb keeps in-frame clones, though not all of them. The table has 760,000 or so clones, 95% to 97% seen once. The chain combines TRBV19 with TRBJ2-7; a possible D gene is TRBD1 (5 bases). The sample comprised naive CD8+ T cells sorted from blood. The TCR originated in a man younger than 45 in good health. The CDR3 sequence: CASSILIAGNYEQYF. The CDR3 nucleotides are TGTGCCAGTAGTATACTTATCGCAGGGAACTACGAGCAGTACTTC.